Listed below are T cell receptor beta chains from one sample, sequenced in a study of blood T cells in healthy people across ages. TCRdb passed the 5' RACE reads through MiXCR, listing each CDR3 protein once. The sample includes 780,000 or so distinct CDR3 sequences, 40% to 65% seen only once; the top ten take roughly two fifths. Sequences were obtained from blood. The origin of the receptors is a man at least 80 years old in good health. The CDR3 runs from the conserved cysteine through the conserved F or W. Fields, in order: D gene, V gene, CDR3 protein. A D gene is named only where the DNA matches it firmly.

d_call: TRBD1
v_call: TRBV6-6
cdr3_aa: CASRRTGNEQYF

d_call: TRBD1
v_call: TRBV5-1
cdr3_aa: CASSLPGGPRETQYF

d_call: NA
v_call: TRBV9
cdr3_aa: CASSVESYRSLVNGYTF

d_call: NA
v_call: TRBV5-1
cdr3_aa: CASRFRGDRYNEQFF

d_call: NA
v_call: TRBV6-4
cdr3_aa: CASSTELHSPQHF

d_call: NA
v_call: TRBV4-1
cdr3_aa: CASSQWRSRRARDAYF

d_call: TRBD1
v_call: TRBV9
cdr3_aa: CASSVGQGIYYEQYF

d_call: NA
v_call: TRBV2
cdr3_aa: CASSVQGRGDEQFF

d_call: TRBD2
v_call: TRBV20-1
cdr3_aa: CSASTPGGLNEQFF

d_call: TRBD1
v_call: TRBV29-1
cdr3_aa: CSVQRNRGRAEAFF

d_call: NA
v_call: TRBV12-3/TRBV12-4
cdr3_aa: CASSLTGEVGEQYF

d_call: NA
v_call: TRBV7-6
cdr3_aa: CASSLVSWGTTSYLEQYF

d_call: NA
v_call: TRBV20-1
cdr3_aa: CSARGPGGRTEAFF

d_call: TRBD1
v_call: TRBV11-2
cdr3_aa: CASSLDRQGNTEAFF

d_call: NA
v_call: TRBV15
cdr3_aa: CATSSPGTQNTEAFF

d_call: TRBD2
v_call: TRBV7-9
cdr3_aa: CASSLRVGGGPSSYNEQFF

d_call: TRBD2
v_call: TRBV29-1
cdr3_aa: CSVSSGTSYNEQFF

d_call: TRBD2
v_call: TRBV5-1
cdr3_aa: CASSLSILAGNQETQYF

d_call: NA
v_call: TRBV14
cdr3_aa: CASSQERGFKRGETQYF

d_call: TRBD1
v_call: TRBV10-3
cdr3_aa: CAISPGTAFYEQYF

d_call: NA
v_call: TRBV10-3
cdr3_aa: CAISETDGNYGYTF

d_call: TRBD2
v_call: TRBV20-1
cdr3_aa: CSARDWGLAGGGRYAYF

d_call: TRBD1
v_call: TRBV5-1
cdr3_aa: CASSAGQMNTEAFF

d_call: NA
v_call: TRBV2
cdr3_aa: CASNLVSGELFF

d_call: TRBD2
v_call: TRBV15
cdr3_aa: CATSRDRLAGVNTGELFF

d_call: NA
v_call: TRBV30
cdr3_aa: CASAGGPGANVLTF

d_call: TRBD2
v_call: TRBV6-6
cdr3_aa: CASSSLPGGGYNEQFF

d_call: NA
v_call: TRBV29-1
cdr3_aa: CSVDGWFQFQETQYF

d_call: TRBD2
v_call: TRBV7-2
cdr3_aa: CASSLKAGGQGEQFF

d_call: NA
v_call: TRBV3-1
cdr3_aa: CASTAGSTEAFF

d_call: TRBD2
v_call: TRBV29-1
cdr3_aa: CSVEVGLAGAGELFF

d_call: NA
v_call: TRBV7-2
cdr3_aa: CASSANRAYEQYF

d_call: TRBD1
v_call: TRBV6-6
cdr3_aa: CASNRQGMAYEQYF

d_call: NA
v_call: TRBV7-3
cdr3_aa: CASSLNVRNEQFF

d_call: TRBD1
v_call: TRBV12-3/TRBV12-4
cdr3_aa: CASKDRGPGANVLTF

d_call: NA
v_call: TRBV6-1
cdr3_aa: CASTGGEQFF

d_call: NA
v_call: TRBV3-1
cdr3_aa: CASSQADSEPYNEQFF

d_call: NA
v_call: TRBV5-1
cdr3_aa: CASRREGGQETQYF

d_call: NA
v_call: TRBV28
cdr3_aa: CASSFPAGHLKNIQYF

d_call: NA
v_call: TRBV3-1
cdr3_aa: CASSQDAQYYEQYF

d_call: NA
v_call: TRBV10-2
cdr3_aa: CASSALWADHNEQFF

d_call: NA
v_call: TRBV9
cdr3_aa: CASSVGDGAYEQYF

d_call: TRBD1
v_call: TRBV29-1
cdr3_aa: CSVGRTGGDYGYTF

d_call: TRBD2
v_call: TRBV20-1
cdr3_aa: CSASGLAGDNFYNEQFF

d_call: TRBD2
v_call: TRBV29-1
cdr3_aa: CSVVAGASGYEQYF

d_call: NA
v_call: TRBV2
cdr3_aa: CASSEAGARHRYAYF

d_call: NA
v_call: TRBV7-9
cdr3_aa: CASSFGGIEQYF

d_call: NA
v_call: TRBV29-1
cdr3_aa: CSVEGAATNEKLFF

d_call: NA
v_call: TRBV25-1
cdr3_aa: CASRGYGMNEQFF

d_call: TRBD2
v_call: TRBV29-1
cdr3_aa: CSVEPSGSSYNEQFF

d_call: NA
v_call: TRBV2
cdr3_aa: CASSRDVLYEQYF

d_call: TRBD2
v_call: TRBV20-1
cdr3_aa: CSASSDLVAGGTYNEQYF

d_call: NA
v_call: TRBV10-3
cdr3_aa: CAISVDSLGEQFF